This T cell receptor (beta chain) was recovered during a study of T cell changes during pregnancy in multiple sclerosis. Generated by immunoSEQ multiplex PCR, the TCRdb table keeps only in-frame clones and is missing some. The table records approximately 44,000 clones, roughly 92% of them present only once. CDR3 length: 15 amino acids. V dropped 6 bases and J dropped 6; count of bases not matched to a gene: 11. The germline CDR1 and CDR2 sequences are MDHEN and SYDVKM. J is TRBJ1-5 and V is TRBV28; 7 bases match TRBD1. This sequence originates from a female donor with multiple sclerosis, enrolled in a pregnancy study. Sequences were derived from CD4+ T cells from peripheral blood mononuclear cells, sampled in the third trimester of pregnancy. The CDR3 nucleotides are TGTGCCAGCAGGAAGACAGGGACTCCCGGTCAGCCCCAGCATTTT. It translates to CASRKTGTPGQPQHF.